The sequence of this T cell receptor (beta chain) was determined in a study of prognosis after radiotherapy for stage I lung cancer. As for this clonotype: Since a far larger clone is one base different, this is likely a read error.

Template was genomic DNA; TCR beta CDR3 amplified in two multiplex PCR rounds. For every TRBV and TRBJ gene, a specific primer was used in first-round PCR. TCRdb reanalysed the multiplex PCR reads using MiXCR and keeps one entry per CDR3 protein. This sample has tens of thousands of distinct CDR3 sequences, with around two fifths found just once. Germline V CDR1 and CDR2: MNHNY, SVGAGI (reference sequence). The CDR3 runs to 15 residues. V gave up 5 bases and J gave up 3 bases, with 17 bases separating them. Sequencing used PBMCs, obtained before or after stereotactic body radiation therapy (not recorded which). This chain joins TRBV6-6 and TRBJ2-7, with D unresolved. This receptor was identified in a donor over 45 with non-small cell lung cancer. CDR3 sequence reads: CASSNDGSLGYEQYF. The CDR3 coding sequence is TGTGCCAGCAGTAACGACGGGTCTCTTGGCTACGAGCAGTACTTC.